These 20 T cell receptor beta chains share one sample of origin, sequenced in a study of shared clonotypes between healthy human individuals (dated by TCRdb to the early 2020s). The library relied on the immunoSEQ multiplex PCR assay. The immuneACCESS repertoire file appears here via TCRdb, limited to in-frame rearrangements. These files lack a portion of the clones; in checked studies, under half of the deficit traces to unresolved V genes, and the cause of the others is not known. The sample table contains about 2.2 million clones; only one count was recorded for approximately 92% of them. Approximately 1.7% of the sample goes to the ten largest clones. CD8 naive samples were CD45RO-negative cells positively selected for CCR7, giving a CD45RA+CCR7+ population that excluded TemRA cells. Sequencing was performed on naive CD8+ T cells from PBMCs. Reading the label with the study, this specimen's cell subset or site is: CD45RA+CCR7+. These receptors were obtained from a man between 18 and 29 years old in good health. Some clones in this sample may be carry-over from other donors' samples.

This clone was seen once. The chain has TRBV7-9 and TRBJ1-3, with D maybe TRBD1 (6 bases). Germline V gives CDR1 SEHNR, CDR2 FQNEAQ (reference sequence). Trimming removed 5 bases at V and 5 bases at J, with 19 bases between. CDR3 size: 16 residues. Here the CDR3 reads CASSPEGGRRRNTIYF. In nucleotides, the CDR3 is TGTGCCAGCAGCCCCGAGGGGGGTCGTCGGAGAAACACCATATATTTT. The variable domain in full, completed from reference TRBV7-9 and TRBJ1-3, reads DTGVSQNPRHKITKRGQNVTFRCDPISEHNRLYWYRQTLGQGPEFLTYFQNEAQLEKSRLLSDRFSAERPKGSFSTLEIQRTEQGDSAMYLCASSPEGGRRRNTIYFGEGSWLTVV.

This chain connects TRBV10-3 to TRBJ2-3; 7 nucleotides align to TRBD2. The V gene end was trimmed by 0 bases and the J gene end by 2 bases; junction bases not matched to a gene: 5. Germline V lookup: CDR1 ENHRY, CDR2 SYGVKD. The CDR3 consists of 16 residues. In DNA, the CDR3 is TGTGCCATCAGTGAGTCGGGCGGGAGCTTCACAGATACGCAGTATTTT. It specifies CAISESGGSFTDTQYF.

The V call is TRBV5-6, the J call TRBJ1-1; D is perhaps TRBD1 (5 bases). The germline gives CDR1 SGHDT, CDR2 YYEEEE. The CDR3 loop spans 14 amino acids. Trimming removed 7 bases from V and 0 bases from J, with 13 bases in between. The CDR3 sequence is CASGPQDMNTEAFF. In nucleotides, the CDR3 is TGTGCCAGCGGGCCCCAGGACATGAACACTGAAGCTTTCTTT.

The V call is TRBV27, the J call TRBJ2-7; D might be TRBD2 (5 bases). V was cut by 2 bases and J by 6 bases, with 11 bases left in between. Germline V gene lookup returns CDR1 MNHEY and CDR2 SMNVEV (reference sequence). The CDR3 totals 13 residues. The DNA for the CDR3 is TGTGCCAGCAGTTTAGTGCGGGCAGGCGAGCAGTACTTC. It codes for CASSLVRAGEQYF.

The chain recombines TRBV6-5 with TRBJ2-7, with D tentatively TRBD1 (6 bases). From germline, CDR1 is MNHEY and CDR2 SVGAGI. The CDR3 totals 15 residues. V gave up 0 bases and J gave up 2 bases, with 11 bases separating them. This chain's CDR3 is CASSYSTGPTYEQYF. CDR3 coding DNA: TGTGCCAGCAGTTACTCGACAGGACCTACCTACGAGCAGTACTTC.

Notes on this clone: One end of the junction varies from germline; a read error may be responsible. This chain connects TRBV7-9 to TRBJ2-6; D might be TRBD2 (7 bases). This CDR3 contains 16 residues. Germline assignment: CDR1 SEHNR and CDR2 FQNEAQ (reference sequence). The CDR3 nucleotides are TGTGCCAGCAGCCTAGCCGGGGGGCTCGGGGCCAACGTCCTGACTTTC. This gives the protein CASSLAGGLGANVLTF. Supplemented by reference TRBV7-9 and TRBJ2-6, the full variable domain reads DTGVSQNPRHKITKRGQNVTFRCDPISEHNRLYWYRQTLGQGPEFLTYFQNEAQLEKSRLLSDRFSAERPKGSFSTLEIQRTEQGDSAMYLCASSLAGGLGANVLTFGAGSRLTVL.

This clone appeared once. This sequence joins TRBV15 and TRBJ1-3, with a weak D call TRBD1 (5 bases). There are 18 residues in the CDR3. The V end lost 1 base, the J end lost 4 bases, and 20 bases lay between the germline ends. Looked up from germline, CDR1 is LNHNV and CDR2 is YYDKDF (reference sequence). CDR3: CATSRGFLTREGGNTIYF. The CDR3 bases are TGTGCCACCAGCAGAGGTTTTCTTACGAGGGAGGGGGGAAACACCATATATTTT.

The rearrangement uses TRBV5-1 and TRBJ2-7; D possibly corresponds to TRBD2 (6 bases). Per germline, CDR1 SGHRS and CDR2 YFSETQ. Trimming took off 0 bases at V and 0 bases at J, with 13 bases between the two ends. The CDR3 is made up of 16 amino acids. This CDR3 reads CASSLEEGLPSYEQYF. CDR3 coding DNA: TGCGCCAGCAGCTTGGAAGAGGGACTGCCCTCCTACGAGCAGTACTTC.

The chain carries TRBV11-2 and TRBJ1-1, with D uncertain. The CDR3 is made up of 15 amino acids. Germline V gene data show CDR1 as SGHAT and CDR2 as FQNNGV. V dropped 5 bases and J dropped 0 bases, with 13 bases sitting between them. CDR3 residues: CASSVERGLNTEAFF. CDR3 DNA sequence: TGTGCCAGCAGCGTTGAGAGAGGGCTGAACACTGAAGCTTTCTTT.

The chain links TRBV10-3 to TRBJ1-1; D ambiguous. In germline, CDR1 is ENHRY, CDR2 SYGVKD. Trimming pared 6 bases from V and 3 bases from J, leaving 8 bases between. The CDR3 has 12 amino acids. Here the CDR3 reads CAIRYGDTEAFF. In DNA form, the CDR3 reads TGTGCCATCAGATACGGAGACACTGAAGCTTTCTTT.

The genes are TRBV27 and TRBJ2-7, with TRBD2 matching 13 bases. The CDR3 covers 17 residues. The trim removed 2 bases at V and 4 bases at J, leaving 8 bases unmatched. Germline V lookup: CDR1 MNHEY, CDR2 SMNVEV (reference sequence). Here the CDR3 DNA reads TGTGCCAGCAGTTTACCCGGACTAGCGGGGGCAGTGTACGAGCAGTACTTC. It encodes CASSLPGLAGAVYEQYF.

The chain links TRBV29-1 to TRBJ1-2, with 9 bases that match TRBD1. Germline V lookup: CDR1 SQVTM, CDR2 ANQGSEA. The CDR3 length is 14 residues. V was pared by 3 bases and J by 4 bases, with 6 bases of the junction left unmatched. Here the CDR3 reads CSVDPGQGVYGYTF. The CDR3 DNA reads as TGCAGCGTTGATCCGGGACAGGGAGTCTATGGCTACACCTTC. The full variable domain, with the rest looked up from reference TRBV29-1 and TRBJ1-2, is SAVISQKPSRDICQRGTSLTIQCQVDSQVTMMFWYRQQPGQSLTLIATANQGSEATYESGFVIDKFPISRPNLTFSTLTVSNMSPEDSSIYLCSVDPGQGVYGYTFGSGTRLTVV.

The V call is TRBV7-6, the J call TRBJ2-7; TRBD2 matches at 7 bases. CDR1 is SGHVS, CDR2 FNYEAQ, per germline. The CDR3 has 17 amino acids. Unmatched junction bases numbered 11, after V lost 1 base and J lost 2 bases. In nucleotides, the CDR3 is TGTGCCAGCAGCTTAGACCCAAACTCGGGGGGTACCTACGAGCAGTACTTC. It translates to CASSLDPNSGGTYEQYF.

This chain uses TRBV6-1 with TRBJ1-5; the match to TRBD1 covers 12 bases. In germline, CDR1 is MNHNS, CDR2 SASEGT. This CDR3 spans 16 amino acids. The V and J ends lost 3 bases and 4 bases, in that order; junction bases with no gene match: 4. DNA for the CDR3: TGTGCCAGCAGTGACGGGACAGGGGGCGGGAATCAGCCCCAGCATTTT. It encodes CASSDGTGGGNQPQHF.

The CDR3 loop reads CASRTGADTQYF. CDR3 DNA sequence: TGTGCCAGCAGGACGGGGGCAGATACGCAGTATTTT. The chain links TRBV7-9 to TRBJ2-3; D possibly corresponds to TRBD2 (6 bases). The ends were cut back, 6 bases at V and 4 bases at J, with 8 bases in the middle. The CDR3 spans 12 residues. The germline gives CDR1 SEHNR, CDR2 FQNEAQ (reference sequence). The whole variable domain, filled in from reference TRBV7-9 and TRBJ2-3, reads DTGVSQNPRHKITKRGQNVTFRCDPISEHNRLYWYRQTLGQGPEFLTYFQNEAQLEKSRLLSDRFSAERPKGSFSTLEIQRTEQGDSAMYLCASRTGADTQYFGPGTRLTVL.

This clone appeared a single time. The V and J genes are TRBV29-1 and TRBJ2-4; D perhaps matches TRBD2 (5 bases). The V and J ends lost 7 bases and 0 bases respectively, with 22 bases between them. Germline V CDR1 and CDR2: SQVTM, ANQGSEA. The CDR3 contains 17 residues. The CDR3 coding sequence is TGCAGCGCCGATATGTGGGTCTCGACTATAGCCAAAAACATTCAGTACTTC. It translates to CSADMWVSTIAKNIQYF.

The chain couples TRBV30 to TRBJ2-1; D is unresolved. This CDR3 is built from 12 residues. CDR1 and CDR2 from the germline V gene are GTSNPN and SVGIG (reference sequence). V was pared by 0 bases and J by 9 bases, with 9 bases between. The CDR3 region is CAWSVRPPEQFF. CDR3 sequence (DNA): TGTGCCTGGAGTGTACGGCCCCCTGAGCAGTTCTTC.

The chain recombines TRBV5-5 with TRBJ2-3; 8 bases match TRBD1. In germline, CDR1 is SGHKS, CDR2 YYEKEE (reference sequence). Trimming took 0 bases from V and 1 from J; bases not matched to a gene: 1. The CDR3 has 15 residues. The CDR3 DNA follows: TGTGCCAGCAGCTTGGGGGACAGGCGCACAGATACGCAGTATTTT. Translated, it gives CASSLGDRRTDTQYF.

The V gene is TRBV25-1, the J gene TRBJ2-5; D is possibly TRBD1 (5 bases). Trimming took 4 bases from V and 5 from J, leaving 11 bases between them. Germline V gene lookup returns CDR1 MGHDK and CDR2 SYGVNS. This CDR3 comprises 13 residues. The CDR3 region is CASSGDSRETQYF. The CDR3 coding sequence is TGTGCCAGCAGTGGAGACAGTCGTGAGACCCAGTACTTC.

This chain uses TRBV5-1 with TRBJ2-2, with D hard to call. V was trimmed by 1 base and J by 6 bases, leaving 13 bases between them. The CDR3 totals 15 residues. CDR1 and CDR2 (germline): SGHRS, YFSETQ. In DNA form, the CDR3 reads TGCGCCAGCAGCTTGTTCGGGTCTTTGGCCGGGGAGCTGTTTTTT. Its translation: CASSLFGSLAGELFF.